These 7 T cell receptor beta chains share one sample of origin, sequenced in a study of blood T cell repertoires in COVID-19. Sequencing used immunoSEQ multiplex PCR; TCRdb keeps in-frame clones, though not all of them. The table shows around 190,000 clones, with roughly 84% occurring only once. Sequenced material: PBMCs or T cells enriched from blood (not recorded which). These receptors were collected from a woman younger than 45 who had been exposed to COVID-19.

The chain combines TRBV10-2 with TRBJ2-7; 9 bases align to TRBD2. The CDR3 is made up of 12 amino acids. CDR1 and CDR2 from the germline V gene are WSHSY and SAAADI. Losses at the gene ends were 8 bases for V and 5 bases for J; bases not matched to a gene: 4. DNA for the CDR3: TGCGCCAGCGGGCTAGCGGGGAACGAGCAGTACTTC. Translation: CASGLAGNEQYF.

The chain joins TRBV3-1 (or the pseudogene TRBV3-2) to TRBJ1-2; D perhaps matches TRBD1 (6 bases). Deletions cut 4 bases from V and 1 base from J, with 16 bases between. The germline V gene has CDR1 LGHDT and CDR2 YNNKEL (reference sequence). The CDR3 covers 16 residues. CDR3 sequence: CASSRNSGQSNYGYTF. The CDR3, as DNA: TGTGCCAGCAGCCGGAACTCTGGACAGAGTAACTATGGCTACACCTTC.

V and J are TRBV5-1 and TRBJ2-7; a possible D gene is TRBD2 (5 bases). This CDR3 is 15 amino acids long. CDR1 and CDR2 (germline): SGHRS, YFSETQ. V lost 5 bases, J lost 1 base, and 16 bases lay in between. CDR3 sequence reads: CASRGSPDPSYEQYF. As DNA, the CDR3 is TGCGCCAGCAGGGGGAGCCCAGATCCGTCCTACGAGCAGTACTTC.

The rearrangement uses TRBV7-9 and TRBJ2-7, with 8 positions matching TRBD2. This CDR3 comprises 17 residues. V dropped 4 bases and J dropped 5; count of bases not matched to a gene: 16. Germline lookup yields CDR1 SEHNR and CDR2 FQNEAQ (reference sequence). The CDR3, as DNA: TGTGCCAGCAGCTCGTTCGGGGGGGCTCCCTGGGCGGACGAGCAGTACTTC. This translates into CASSSFGGAPWADEQYF.

This sequence joins TRBV4-1 and TRBJ2-3; D is perhaps TRBD1 (6 bases). CDR1 and CDR2 (germline): MGHRA, YSYEKL. Trimming pared 1 base from V and 3 bases from J, leaving 14 bases between. The CDR3 has 16 amino acids. This CDR3 reads CASSQVQGLSTDTQYF. CDR3 sequence (DNA): TGCGCCAGCAGCCAAGTCCAGGGGCTATCGACAGATACGCAGTATTTT.

The V gene is TRBV5-1, the J gene TRBJ2-1; 7 positions match TRBD2. The CDR3 runs to 15 residues. V gave up 0 bases and J gave up 8 bases; unmatched junction bases: 8. Germline V lookup: CDR1 SGHRS, CDR2 YFSETQ. CDR3 DNA: TGCGCCAGCAGCTTGGAAGCGACTAGCCTATATGAGCAGTTCTTC. Translating gives CASSLEATSLYEQFF. The full variable domain, rest sourced from reference TRBV5-1 and TRBJ2-1, is KAGVTQTPRYLIKTRGQQVTLSCSPISGHRSVSWYQQTPGQGLQFLFEYFSETQRNKGNFPGRFSGRQFSNSRSEMNVSTLELGDSALYLCASSLEATSLYEQFFGPGTRLTVL.

The gene calls are TRBV9 and TRBJ1-5, with 7 nucleotides matching TRBD1. Germline CDR1 SGDLS, CDR2 YYNGEE. CDR3 length: 14 residues. Trimming at V came to 4 bases and at J to 7 bases, leaving 8 bases not matched to a gene. The CDR3 sequence is CASSHTGEWQPQHF. CDR3 sequence (DNA): TGTGCCAGCAGCCATACAGGGGAGTGGCAGCCCCAGCATTTT.